Shown below are 27 T cell receptor beta chains from a single sample sequenced in a study of shared clonotypes between healthy human individuals. Positive CCR7 selection of CD45RO-negative cells yielded the naive CD8 cells, and terminally differentiated effector memory CD45RA+ cells were excluded. TCRdb keeps only in-frame clones here, not all; method: immunoSEQ multiplex PCR. The data contain some 1,900,000 clones, just under 95% of them singletons. The source material was naive CD8+ T cells sorted from blood. The source of these receptors is a man between 18 and 35 years old in good health.

The chain is built from TRBV9 and TRBJ2-2; TRBD1 aligns across 7 bases. V lost 4 bases to trimming and J lost 4 bases; unmatched junction nucleotides: 7. Germline CDR1 SGDLS, CDR2 YYNGEE. The CDR3 loop spans 15 amino acids. This CDR3 reads CASSPDTGATGELFF. CDR3 DNA: TGTGCCAGCAGCCCGGATACAGGGGCCACCGGGGAGCTGTTTTTT. Full variable domain (rest looked up from reference TRBV9 and TRBJ2-2): DSGVTQTPKHLITATGQRVTLRCSPRSGDLSVYWYQQSLDQGLQFLIQYYNGEERAKGNILERFSAQQFPDLHSELNLSSLELGDSALYFCASSPDTGATGELFFGEGSRLTVL.

This sequence joins TRBV5-6 and TRBJ2-7; D is undetermined. V shed 3 bases and J shed 4 bases, with 11 bases lying between them. CDR3 length: 13 amino acids. Germline V CDR1 and CDR2: SGHDT, YYEEEE. The CDR3 spells CASSSDGEYEQYF. In DNA, the CDR3 is TGTGCCAGCAGCTCGGACGGAGAGTACGAGCAGTACTTC.

The chain recombines TRBV6-1 with TRBJ2-7, with D maybe TRBD1 (6 bases). The CDR3 covers 14 residues. Per germline, CDR1 MNHNS and CDR2 SASEGT. Trimming cost V 1 base and J 2 bases, with 9 bases left between them. The CDR3 spells CASSEGQEAYEQYF. CDR3 sequence (DNA): TGTGCCAGCAGTGAAGGACAGGAGGCCTACGAGCAGTACTTC.

J is TRBJ2-1 and V is TRBV6-5; D uncertain. The germline V and J ends were trimmed by 0 bases and 6 bases, with 15 bases remaining between them. This CDR3 contains 16 residues. Germline loops: CDR1 MNHEY, CDR2 SVGAGI. The CDR3 DNA sequence: TGTGCCAGCAGTTACTCGATTGGCCTAGTTTTCAATGAGCAGTTCTTC. Protein sequence: CASSYSIGLVFNEQFF.

The chain recombines TRBV28 with TRBJ2-1; D is unclear. The germline V gene has CDR1 MDHEN and CDR2 SYDVKM. This CDR3 comprises 12 residues. V was cut by 8 bases and J by 1 base, with 6 bases left in between. Here the CDR3 reads CASLHSYNEQFF. CDR3 coding DNA: TGTGCCAGCTTACATTCCTACAATGAGCAGTTCTTC.

In regard to this clone: This CDR3 is also generated by other DNA sequences in the sample. The chain is built from TRBV4-1 and TRBJ2-5; unclear D gene. V was cut by 0 bases and J by 5 bases, with 7 bases left in between. The CDR3 has 13 amino acids. Per the germline V gene, CDR1 is MGHRA and CDR2 is YSYEKL. The CDR3 DNA reads as TGCGCCAGCAGCCAAGATGTGGAGGAGACCCAGTACTTC. Encoded protein: CASSQDVEETQYF.

The chain carries TRBV18 and TRBJ2-3, with D unresolved. The CDR3 has 16 amino acids. Trimming left V 1 base short and J 2 bases short, with 13 bases between. Germline V gene data show CDR1 as KGHSH and CDR2 as LQKENI. Written as DNA, the CDR3 is TGTGCCAGCTCACCACTTGACGGCGGATACACAGATACGCAGTATTTT. This translates into CASSPLDGGYTDTQYF.

The DNA of the CDR3 is TGCGCCAGCAGTGAGTCAGTGGGACAGGGACTTCGGGGCTACACCTTC. It yields the protein CASSESVGQGLRGYTF. The chain has TRBV10-2 and TRBJ1-2, with 9 nucleotides matching TRBD1. V gave up 0 bases and J gave up 8 bases; unmatched junction bases: 10. Germline V gene sequence: CDR1 WSHSY, CDR2 SAAADI. CDR3 size: 16 residues.

On this clone itself: The same CDR3 also results from other DNA sequences found in this sample. The CDR3 sequence: CASSVVGGSDTQYF. CDR3 nucleotides: TGTGCCAGCAGCGTAGTTGGGGGCTCAGATACGCAGTATTTT. This sequence joins TRBV9 and TRBJ2-3; D perhaps matches TRBD1 (6 bases). This CDR3 contains 14 residues. V was pared by 0 bases and J by 4 bases, with 9 bases between. Germline lookup yields CDR1 SGDLS and CDR2 YYNGEE.

The genes are TRBV11-2 and TRBJ2-3; 7 nucleotides agree with TRBD2. CDR3 size: 17 residues. Trimming took 5 bases from V and 0 from J; bases not matched to a gene: 11. Per germline, CDR1 SGHAT and CDR2 FQNNGV. CDR3 in amino acids: CASSPLLGTISTDTQYF. In DNA, the CDR3 is TGTGCCAGCAGCCCTTTATTGGGGACTATAAGCACAGATACGCAGTATTTT.

The chain combines TRBV7-2 with TRBJ2-1; D possibly corresponds to TRBD1 (5 bases). CDR1 is SGHTA, CDR2 FQGNSA, per germline. The CDR3 covers 15 residues. With 5 bases removed from V and 4 bases from J, the gap between germline ends came to 15 bases. For the CDR3, the DNA is TGTGCCAGCAGCCTCAGCAGGGTCCTGTACAATGAGCAGTTCTTC. It codes for CASSLSRVLYNEQFF.

This clone was picked up one time. A read error may produce the germline difference seen at one junction end. V gene TRBV7-7 combines with J gene TRBJ2-2; D might be TRBD1 (5 bases). Germline CDR1 reads SSHAT; CDR2 reads FNYEAQ (reference sequence). The CDR3 loop spans 15 amino acids. Here the CDR3 reads CASSLAPAGTGELFF. DNA for the CDR3: TGTGCTAGCAGCTTAGCCCCCGCAGGGACCGGGGAGCTGTTTTTT.

The rearrangement links TRBV4-3 to TRBJ2-5; the match to TRBD1 covers 8 bases. Looked up from germline, CDR1 is LGHNA and CDR2 is YSLEER. V shed 0 bases and J 3 bases; nucleotides not matched to a gene: 3. The CDR3 spans 15 residues. As DNA, the CDR3 is TGCGCCAGCAGCCAAGATGTGGGACAGGAAGAGACCCAGTACTTC. Translating gives CASSQDVGQEETQYF.

In DNA form, the CDR3 reads TGTGCCAGCAGTTTAACACCTAGTAGCAATCAGCCCCAGCATTTT. It yields the protein CASSLTPSSNQPQHF. The chain carries TRBV27 and TRBJ1-5; unclear D gene. The CDR3 contains 15 residues. Germline assignment: CDR1 MNHEY and CDR2 SMNVEV (reference sequence). V dropped 2 bases and J dropped 0 bases, with 8 bases sitting between them.

Written as DNA, the CDR3 is TGTGCCATCAGTGAAGGACTAGCGTTATACAATGAGCAGTTCTTC. This translates into CAISEGLALYNEQFF. The V gene is TRBV10-3, the J gene TRBJ2-1; 9 positions agree with TRBD2. Looked up from germline, CDR1 is ENHRY and CDR2 is SYGVKD. This CDR3 spans 15 amino acids. Trimming took 3 bases from V and 4 from J; bases not matched to a gene: 4.

This chain joins TRBV10-2 and TRBJ2-1; 12 bases map to TRBD2. The CDR3 runs to 15 residues. Trimming cost V 0 bases and J 9 bases; bases outside gene matches: 3. The germline V gene encodes CDR1 WSHSY and CDR2 SAAADI. This chain's CDR3 is CASSESGTSGFEQFF. CDR3 bases: TGCGCCAGCAGTGAGTCGGGGACTAGCGGGTTTGAGCAGTTCTTC.

CDR3 DNA: TGCGCCAGCAGATCAACCCAGGGGGAATACTATGGCTACACCTTC. Its translation: CASRSTQGEYYGYTF. V and J are TRBV5-1 and TRBJ1-2; 7 bases line up with TRBD1. Germline V gives CDR1 SGHRS, CDR2 YFSETQ. The junction had 10 bases not matched to a gene; V was cut back by 5 bases and J by 3 bases. This CDR3 has 15 residues.

The chain links TRBV4-3 to TRBJ2-4; the D gene is possibly TRBD2 (7 bases). The germline V gene has CDR1 LGHNA and CDR2 YSLEER. The CDR3 is 15 amino acids. Trimming took off 0 bases at V and 8 bases at J, with 14 bases between the two ends. The CDR3 bases are TGCGCCAGCAGCCAAGATGGGGGGGCCCACGACATTCAGTACTTC. Translating gives CASSQDGGAHDIQYF.

On this clone itself: Other DNA variants within this sample encode the same CDR3. The chain couples TRBV6-5 to TRBJ1-1; the D is unclear. V was pared by 5 bases and J by 0 bases, with 10 bases between. The CDR3 loop spans 14 amino acids. Looked up from germline, CDR1 is MNHEY and CDR2 is SVGAGI. This CDR3 is CASSPLGMNTEAFF. The CDR3 DNA reads as TGTGCCAGCAGTCCTTTGGGAATGAACACTGAAGCTTTCTTT.

This chain links TRBV5-1 with TRBJ2-7; D may be TRBD2 (5 bases). Germline CDR1 SGHRS, CDR2 YFSETQ. V was shortened by 0 bases and J by 3 bases, with 10 bases between the two germline ends. The CDR3 sequence is 14 residues long. Here the CDR3 DNA reads TGCGCCAGCAGCTTGGTTAGCGCCTTCTACGAGCAGTACTTC. Amino acids: CASSLVSAFYEQYF.

The V gene is TRBV7-2, the J gene TRBJ2-7; 12 bases match TRBD2. This CDR3 contains 16 residues. J gave up 3 bases and V 4 bases, and 7 bases lay outside the gene matches. Looked up from germline, CDR1 is SGHTA and CDR2 is FQGNSA. Here the CDR3 DNA reads TGTGCCAGCAGCTACCTACTAGCGGGAGGAAGCTACGAGCAGTACTTC. It translates to CASSYLLAGGSYEQYF.

The chain carries TRBV6-5 and TRBJ1-5, with unresolved D. Trimming removed 2 bases from V and 2 bases from J, with 7 bases in between. CDR3 size: 14 residues. Germline loops: CDR1 MNHEY, CDR2 SVGAGI. DNA for the CDR3: TGTGCCAGCAGTTACCGTCGAGGCAATCAGCCCCAGCATTTT. Translating it yields CASSYRRGNQPQHF.

The V and J genes are TRBV5-1 and TRBJ2-7, with TRBD1 identical over 7 bases. The CDR3 length is 14 residues. CDR1 and CDR2 (germline): SGHRS, YFSETQ. J lost 6 bases, V lost 3 bases, and 9 bases had no gene match. Written as DNA, the CDR3 is TGCGCCAGCAGCTGGGGGACACAGGGGTCCGAGCAGTACTTC. It yields the protein CASSWGTQGSEQYF.

Details on this clone: The sample holds other DNA sequences that translate to the same CDR3. This chain joins TRBV9 and TRBJ2-7; the match to TRBD1 covers 8 bases. Germline V gives CDR1 SGDLS, CDR2 YYNGEE. The CDR3 runs to 14 residues. Trimming took 3 bases from V and 1 from J; bases not matched to a gene: 3. The CDR3 region has the DNA TGTGCCAGCAGCGCGGGACAGGCTTCCTACGAGCAGTACTTC. As protein: CASSAGQASYEQYF.

As regards this clone: This same CDR3 is encoded by further DNA sequences in the sample. Here the CDR3 reads CASSQGLAGGEYNEQFF. In nucleotides, the CDR3 is TGCGCCAGCAGCCAGGGGCTAGCGGGAGGAGAATACAATGAGCAGTTCTTC. The chain recombines TRBV4-3 with TRBJ2-1; 11 nucleotides align to TRBD2. The CDR3 runs 17 residues. J was trimmed by 4 bases and V by 3 bases; bases with no gene match: 8. CDR1 and CDR2 (germline): LGHNA, YSLEER.

This rearrangement joins TRBV10-3 to TRBJ2-1, with unresolved D. The length of the CDR3 is 13 residues. V was trimmed by 3 bases and J by 6 bases, leaving 9 bases between them. Germline CDR1 is ENHRY and CDR2 is SYGVKD. Here the CDR3 DNA reads TGTGCCATCAGTGATCTAGTTGCCAATGAGCAGTTCTTC. It encodes CAISDLVANEQFF.

The rearrangement links TRBV28 to TRBJ1-1; maybe TRBD1 (6 bases). Between the trimmed V and J ends, which lost 3 bases and 0 bases, there was a span of 11 bases. CDR3 length equals 15 residues. CDR1 and CDR2 from the germline V gene are MDHEN and SYDVKM. CDR3 in DNA: TGTGCCAGCAGTTTGGCAGGGGAGCTGAACACTGAAGCTTTCTTT. Protein product: CASSLAGELNTEAFF.